This passage covers 29 T cell receptor beta chains from one sample sequenced in a study of T-cell memory formation after mild COVID-19. Each CDR3 protein is one row after TCRdb ran MiXCR on the 5' RACE reads. The sample has roughly 450,000 distinct CDR3 sequences, 15% to 20% seen once. Sequenced: PBMCs or a T cell subset sorted from them (not recorded which). Receptors were obtained from an adult woman who had mild COVID-19 (a few samples of this study predate the infection). Cell type and time point are not known.

This clonotype turned up a few times. The J gene is TRBJ1-4, the V gene TRBV30; a weak D match, TRBD1 (5 bases). The V end lost 8 bases, the J end lost 4 bases, and 14 bases lay between the germline ends. The CDR3 is made up of 13 amino acids. Germline V gene lookup returns CDR1 GTSNPN and CDR2 SVGIG (reference sequence). This chain's CDR3 is CALRGAFNEKLFF. The CDR3 DNA follows: TGTGCCCTGAGAGGGGCCTTTAATGAAAAACTGTTTTTT.

This clonotype showed up just a few times. The V gene is TRBV10-3, the J gene TRBJ2-5; TRBD2 matches at 12 bases. With 0 bases clipped from V and 5 bases from J, the junction kept 1 base outside the gene matches. CDR1 is ENHRY, CDR2 SYGVKD, per germline. The CDR3 extends over 15 amino acids. This chain's CDR3 is CAISESLAGGETQYF. The CDR3 DNA is TGTGCCATCAGTGAGTCGCTAGCGGGAGGGGAGACCCAGTACTTC.

CDR3 bases: TGTGCCAGCAGCCGAAGCGGGGGGACGAACTACGAGCAGTACTTC. Amino acids: CASSRSGGTNYEQYF. This sequence joins TRBV11-2 and TRBJ2-7, with 9 bases matching TRBD2. Trimming at V came to 5 bases and at J to 3 bases, leaving 8 bases not matched to a gene. This CDR3 is built from 15 residues. CDR1 is SGHAT, CDR2 FQNNGV, per germline.

V is TRBV7-8 and J is TRBJ2-2; D gene unclear. From germline, CDR1 is SGHVS and CDR2 FQNEAQ. The CDR3 is made up of 14 amino acids. The V end was cut by 6 bases, the J end by 0 bases, with 8 bases between. CDR3 loop: CASRNRANTGELFF. CDR3 sequence (DNA): TGTGCCAGCAGGAATCGTGCGAACACCGGGGAGCTGTTTTTT.

The chain recombines TRBV12-3 or TRBV12-4 with TRBJ2-5, with D tentatively TRBD1 (5 bases). The CDR3 sequence is 16 residues long. V gave up 0 bases and J gave up 0 bases, with 11 bases separating them. Here the CDR3 DNA reads TGTGCCAGCAGTTTAGCGTACCGACAGTACCAAGAGACCCAGTACTTC. This sequence encodes CASSLAYRQYQETQYF.

V usage is TRBV12-5 and J usage is TRBJ1-2; D is unclear. This CDR3 comprises 14 residues. The V end lost 0 bases, the J end lost 6 bases, and 11 bases lay between the germline ends. Germline values: CDR1 LGHNT, CDR2 FRNRAP. CDR3 in DNA: TGTGCTAGTGGTTTGGTCCCTATGAGGAATGGCTACACCTTC. Translating gives CASGLVPMRNGYTF.

The V gene is TRBV7-8, the J gene TRBJ1-4, with 10 bases identical to TRBD1. This CDR3 is 17 amino acids long. After removal of 6 bases from V and 7 bases from J, the junction contained 14 bases not matched to a gene. Germline lookup yields CDR1 SGHVS and CDR2 FQNEAQ. CDR3 sequence: CASSSGFTGTGAEKLFF. CDR3 nucleotide sequence: TGTGCCAGCAGTTCCGGCTTTACCGGGACAGGGGCTGAAAAACTGTTTTTT. The full variable domain, in which reference TRBV7-8 and TRBJ1-4 provide the parts outside the CDR3, is GAGVSQSPRYKVAKRGQDVALRCDPISGHVSLFWYQQALGQGPEFLTYFQNEAQLDKSGLPSDRFFAERPEGSVSTLKIQRTQQEDSAVYLCASSSGFTGTGAEKLFFGSGTQLSVL.

This clonotype was detected only a few times. CDR3 sequence reads: CASSSLAGARTDTQYF. CDR3 coding DNA: TGTGCCAGCAGCTCACTAGCGGGGGCCCGCACAGATACGCAGTATTTT. The chain couples TRBV5-4 to TRBJ2-3, with 11 bases identical to TRBD2. V was pared by 3 bases and J by 1 base, with 4 bases of the junction left unmatched. The CDR3 has 16 amino acids. From germline, CDR1 is SGHNT and CDR2 YYREEE (reference sequence).

V is TRBV6-5 and J is TRBJ2-4, with TRBD1 as a possible D gene (6 bases). From germline, CDR1 is MNHEY and CDR2 SVGAGI. This CDR3 is 16 amino acids long. V was trimmed by 4 bases and J by 0 bases, leaving 13 bases between them. CDR3 sequence: CASSFHRELAKNIQYF. The CDR3 DNA reads TGTGCCAGCAGTTTCCACAGGGAACTAGCCAAAAACATTCAGTACTTC.

This chain joins TRBV15 and TRBJ2-5, with D possibly matching TRBD1 (6 bases). Per germline, CDR1 LNHNV and CDR2 YYDKDF (reference sequence). CDR3 size: 16 residues. With 0 bases removed from V and 1 base from J, the gap between germline ends came to 12 bases. The CDR3 region has the DNA TGTGCCACCAGCAGAGAACCGGGACACTCCCAAGAGACCCAGTACTTC. Its translation is CATSREPGHSQETQYF.

This chain connects TRBV9 to TRBJ2-1; TRBD2 matches at 8 bases. Germline CDR1 is SGDLS and CDR2 is YYNGEE. V shed 5 bases, J shed 8 bases, and the junction held 18 bases outside the gene matches. CDR3 length: 17 amino acids. Here the CDR3 reads CASSPGLAPLSGYEQFF. In DNA form, the CDR3 reads TGTGCCAGCAGTCCCGGACTAGCTCCACTCTCGGGGTATGAGCAGTTCTTC.

This clonotype has only a few counts. The chain couples TRBV19 to TRBJ2-5, with TRBD2 as a possible D gene (5 bases). V was trimmed by 9 bases and J by 5 bases, leaving 16 bases between them. Looked up from germline, CDR1 is LNHDA and CDR2 is SQIVND (reference sequence). This CDR3 comprises 13 residues. CDR3 loop: CASHGRRRETQYF. The CDR3 DNA sequence: TGTGCCAGCCATGGACGAAGGAGGGAGACCCAGTACTTC.

This clonotype turned up a few times. CDR3 loop: CASSLVSLSYEQYF. For the CDR3, the DNA is TGTGCCAGCAGCTTGGTGTCTCTCTCCTACGAGCAGTACTTC. The gene calls are TRBV5-6 and TRBJ2-7; D unresolved. The V gene's germline CDR1 is SGHDT and CDR2 YYEEEE. This CDR3 contains 14 residues. V lost 0 bases to trimming and J lost 0 bases, with 7 bases between them. The full variable domain, in which reference TRBV5-6 and TRBJ2-7 provide the parts outside the CDR3, is DAGVTQSPTHLIKTRGQQVTLRCSPKSGHDTVSWYQQALGQGPQFIFQYYEEEERQRGNFPDRFSGHQFPNYSSELNVNALLLGDSALYLCASSLVSLSYEQYFGPGTRLTVT.

This clonotype came up many times. This rearrangement joins TRBV7-3 to TRBJ2-3, with D uncertain. V was clipped by 0 bases and J by 4 bases, with 5 bases between them. The germline gives CDR1 SGHTA, CDR2 FQGTGA. CDR3 length equals 13 residues. The CDR3 coding sequence is TGTGCCAGCAGCTTAACACTGGCAGATACGCAGTATTTT. Amino acids: CASSLTLADTQYF.

The chain employs TRBV5-6 and TRBJ2-5; D may be TRBD1 or TRBD2 (5 bases each). The germline gives CDR1 SGHDT, CDR2 YYEEEE. The germline V and J ends were trimmed by 4 bases and 0 bases, with 10 bases remaining between them. CDR3 size: 14 residues. This CDR3 reads CASSGDRYQETQYF. CDR3 DNA: TGTGCCAGCAGCGGGGACCGATACCAAGAGACCCAGTACTTC.

V and J are TRBV2 and TRBJ2-7; D gene unclear. CDR3 length: 16 residues. The germline gives CDR1 SNHLY, CDR2 FYNNEI. The germline V and J ends were trimmed by 5 bases and 4 bases, with 21 bases remaining between them. This chain's CDR3 is CASSNPPWQAVYEQYF. As DNA, the CDR3 is TGTGCCAGCAGTAACCCCCCGTGGCAGGCTGTATACGAGCAGTACTTC.

This clonotype was observed a handful of times. This chain links TRBV9 with TRBJ2-7, with 7 bases lining up with TRBD2. The CDR3 is 13 residues long. Germline V gene lookup returns CDR1 SGDLS and CDR2 YYNGEE. V lost 7 bases to trimming and J lost 3 bases; unmatched junction nucleotides: 7. The CDR3 loop reads CASGRREGYEQYF. CDR3 nucleotides: TGTGCCAGCGGGAGGAGGGAGGGCTACGAGCAGTACTTC. The entire variable domain, with the rest obtained from reference TRBV9 and TRBJ2-7, is as follows: DSGVTQTPKHLITATGQRVTLRCSPRSGDLSVYWYQQSLDQGLQFLIQYYNGEERAKGNILERFSAQQFPDLHSELNLSSLELGDSALYFCASGRREGYEQYFGPGTRLTVT.

This clonotype was recorded a few times. The chain links TRBV5-1 to TRBJ2-5, with TRBD2 identical over 9 bases. The junction had 3 bases not matched to a gene; V was cut back by 2 bases and J by 4 bases. Germline V gene data show CDR1 as SGHRS and CDR2 as YFSETQ. CDR3 length equals 14 residues. CDR3: CASSFSGGTETQYF. The CDR3 coding sequence is TGCGCCAGCAGCTTCAGCGGGGGGACAGAGACCCAGTACTTC.

The chain recombines TRBV7-2 with TRBJ1-6, with 7 bases that match TRBD1. Germline CDR1 and CDR2: SGHTA and FQGNSA. V shed 5 bases, J shed 9 bases, and the junction held 7 bases outside the gene matches. This CDR3 spans 14 amino acids. CDR3 region: CASSERQGASPLHF. The CDR3 DNA sequence: TGTGCCAGCAGCGAGAGACAGGGCGCTTCACCCCTCCACTTT. Variable domain in full (rest from reference TRBV7-2 and TRBJ1-6): GAGVSQSPSNKVTEKGKDVELRCDPISGHTALYWYRQSLGQGLEFLIYFQGNSAPDKSGLPSDRFSAERTGGSVSTLTIQRTQQEDSAVYLCASSERQGASPLHFGNGTRLTVT.

This clonotype appeared a few times. The chain has TRBV7-2 and TRBJ2-5, with D unclear. V was shortened by 1 base and J by 4 bases, with 10 bases between the two germline ends. This CDR3 spans 14 amino acids. Looked up from germline, CDR1 is SGHTA and CDR2 is FQGNSA. CDR3: CASSLDLPRETQYF. The CDR3 DNA reads as TGTGCCAGCAGCTTAGATCTTCCACGAGAGACCCAGTACTTC.

This sequence joins TRBV12-5 and TRBJ1-1; D gene unclear. The CDR3 is 14 amino acids. Trimming left V 0 bases short and J 0 bases short, with 5 bases between. From germline, CDR1 is LGHNT and CDR2 FRNRAP. Here the CDR3 reads CASGLVLVNTEAFF. The CDR3 DNA reads as TGTGCTAGTGGTTTGGTACTCGTGAACACTGAAGCTTTCTTT.

This clonotype was recorded once. CDR3 nucleotides: TGTGCCAGCAGCTTAGACCCGGGACTTGCGAATGAGCAGTTCTTC. Translation gives CASSLDPGLANEQFF. V and J are TRBV7-2 and TRBJ2-1; possible D gene TRBD2, 6 bases. Trimming left V 1 base short and J 7 bases short, with 14 bases between. The germline gives CDR1 SGHTA, CDR2 FQGNSA. The CDR3 is made up of 15 amino acids.

The table lists this clonotype with a few counts. The V and J genes are TRBV12-3 or TRBV12-4 and TRBJ2-3; D is ambiguous. The germline V and J ends were trimmed by 5 bases and 0 bases, with 15 bases remaining between them. This CDR3 is built from 16 residues. The DNA for the CDR3 is TGTGCCAGCAGTCTCGGGTGGGGTATGAGCACAGATACGCAGTATTTT. This gives the protein CASSLGWGMSTDTQYF.

The chain has TRBV18 and TRBJ1-2, with a tentative D call TRBD1 (6 bases). V was trimmed by 3 bases and J by 6 bases, leaving 17 bases between them. The CDR3 spans 15 residues. CDR1 KGHSH and CDR2 LQKENI come from the germline V gene. In DNA, the CDR3 is TGTGCCAGCTCACCCCCCCGGGTACAGGGAAATGGCTACACCTTC. Protein product: CASSPPRVQGNGYTF.

This clonotype was recorded at least ten times. The V gene is TRBV7-9, the J gene TRBJ2-1; tentatively, D is TRBD1 (6 bases). The CDR3 runs 12 residues. Germline V gives CDR1 SEHNR, CDR2 FQNEAQ (reference sequence). V lost 7 bases to trimming and J lost 10 bases, with 14 bases between them. In nucleotides, the CDR3 is TGTGCCAGCACCCTGGGGGCCTGGGAGCAGTTCTTC. It is translated as CASTLGAWEQFF.

This clonotype has just a few counts. The chain joins TRBV4-3 to TRBJ2-2, with D possibly being TRBD2 (7 bases). There are 16 residues in the CDR3. Trimming pared 0 bases from V and 5 bases from J, leaving 13 bases between. Germline lookup yields CDR1 LGHNA and CDR2 YSLEER. CDR3 in amino acids: CASSQEFSGTTGELFF. CDR3 coding DNA: TGCGCCAGCAGCCAAGAGTTCAGCGGGACAACCGGGGAGCTGTTTTTT.

This clonotype was detected only a few times. This rearrangement joins TRBV18 to TRBJ1-1, with 11 bases that match TRBD1. The CDR3 length is 17 residues. The V segment lost 1 base and the J segment 0 bases; nucleotides outside the gene matches: 4. Germline lookup yields CDR1 KGHSH and CDR2 LQKENI. Here the CDR3 DNA reads TGTGCCAGCTCACCACAGGGACAGGGGGTGATGAACACTGAAGCTTTCTTT. Protein sequence: CASSPQGQGVMNTEAFF.

Ten or more counts support this clonotype. V usage is TRBV28 and J usage is TRBJ1-2, with 7 bases lining up with TRBD1. Germline loops: CDR1 MDHEN, CDR2 SYDVKM. The V segment lost 2 bases and the J segment 5 bases; nucleotides outside the gene matches: 8. This CDR3 contains 15 residues. In DNA form, the CDR3 reads TGTGCCAGCAGTTTAGTGAGGGGGCCGGGGTATGGCTACACCTTC. It encodes CASSLVRGPGYGYTF.

This clonotype was seen more than once but under ten times. The chain couples TRBV7-3 to TRBJ2-7, with D tentatively TRBD1 (5 bases). CDR1 and CDR2 (germline): SGHTA, FQGTGA. CDR3 size: 15 residues. Trimming stripped 0 bases from V and 6 bases from J, with 15 bases between. In DNA, the CDR3 is TGTGCCAGCAGCTTAACCGCGACAGCCGCTGCCGAGCAGTACTTC. Encoded protein: CASSLTATAAAEQYF.